The clone carrying this T cell receptor (beta chain) appeared many times. What it binds is not known. The data belong to a study of identical twins. cDNA molecules carried unique molecular identifiers, and template switching added a universal primer site. One entry per CDR3 protein, called by TCRdb with MiXCR from the 5' RACE reads. The sample shows more than 1.5 million distinct CDR3 sequences, around a third of them seen only once. Study-wide findings and caveats: For cord blood, abundant beta clonotypes had fewer insertions, unlike memory repertoires, which showed none.

The sample comprised cord blood. This receptor was identified in a newborn girl in good health.

The CDR3 nucleotides are TGTGCCAGCAGCTTAGTTTCGAAGACCCAGTACTTC. Amino acids: CASSLVSKTQYF. The chain links TRBV7-9 to TRBJ2-5; D uncertain. The CDR3 is 12 amino acids. CDR1 and CDR2 from the germline V gene are SEHNR and FQNEAQ (reference sequence). V lost 1 base and J 6 bases, leaving 6 bases between the germline ends.